The entry that follows covers one T cell receptor beta chain sequence. The antigen remains unidentified. Only newly diagnosed hyperthyroidism patients aged 18 to 65, with under 2 months' duration, were enrolled. These data are taken from a study of Graves' ophthalmopathy and Graves' hyperthyroidism. Looking at the study overall: At initial diagnosis, peripheral blood was obtained, and this preceded any treatment. Notes on the study in general: Discrimination between ophthalmopathy and stable hyperthyroidism by a 13-signature model showed 87.88% sensitivity and roughly 80% specificity.

CDR3 regions of TCR beta were amplified from RNA transcripts. First-round RT-PCR employed HTBI primers, with a second-round multiplex PCR after it. In TCRdb, the multiplex PCR reads were re-called with MiXCR into one record per CDR3 protein. Here the sample spans over 500,000 distinct CDR3 sequences, 22% being singletons. V was clipped by 4 bases and J by 4 bases; unmatched bases: 8. Per germline, CDR1 MNHEY and CDR2 SVGAGI. This CDR3 spans 16 amino acids. This chain links TRBV6-5 with TRBJ1-2; TRBD1 matches 11 bases. The sequencing input was peripheral blood. The source is a woman aged 18-29 years with stable Graves' hyperthyroidism. Some clones in this sample may be carry-over from other donors' samples. CDR3 region: CASSFTGTGGGYGYTF. In DNA, the CDR3 is TGTGCCAGCAGTTTCACCGGGACAGGGGGAGGCTATGGCTACACCTTC.